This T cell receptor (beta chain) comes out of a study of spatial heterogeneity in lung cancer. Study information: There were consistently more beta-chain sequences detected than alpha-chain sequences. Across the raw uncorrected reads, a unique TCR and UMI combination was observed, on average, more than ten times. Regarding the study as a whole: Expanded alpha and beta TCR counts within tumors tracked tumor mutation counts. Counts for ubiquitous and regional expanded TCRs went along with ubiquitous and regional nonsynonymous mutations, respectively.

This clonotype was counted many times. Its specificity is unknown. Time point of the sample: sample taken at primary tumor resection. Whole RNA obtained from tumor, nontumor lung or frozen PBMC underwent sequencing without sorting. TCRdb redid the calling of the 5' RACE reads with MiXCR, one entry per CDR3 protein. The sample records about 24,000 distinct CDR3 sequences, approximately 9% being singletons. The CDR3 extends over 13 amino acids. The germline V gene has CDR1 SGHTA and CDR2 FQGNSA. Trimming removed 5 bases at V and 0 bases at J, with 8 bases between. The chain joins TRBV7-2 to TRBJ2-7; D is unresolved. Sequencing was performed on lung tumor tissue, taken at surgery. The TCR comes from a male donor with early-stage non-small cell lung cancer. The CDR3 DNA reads TGTGCCAGCAGCCCCCGAGTCTCCTACGAGCAGTACTTC. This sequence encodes CASSPRVSYEQYF. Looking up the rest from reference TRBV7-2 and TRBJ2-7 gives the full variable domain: GAGVSQSPSNKVTEKGKDVELRCDPISGHTALYWYRQSLGQGLEFLIYFQGNSAPDKSGLPSDRFSAERTGGSVSTLTIQRTQQEDSAVYLCASSPRVSYEQYFGPGTRLTVT.